The 4 T cell receptor beta chains presented below share a single source sample, sequenced in a study of Ad26.COV2.S vaccination and SARS-CoV-2 variants. Treatment: around 19 received Ad26.COV2.S at low or high dose, single or two shots; 5 received placebo; per-sample allocation not given. Collection of the samples took place on day 63 after the first injection of vaccine or placebo. The data were produced by immunoSEQ multiplex PCR, yet TCRdb's version contains in-frame clones alone and is incomplete. Of fewer than 900,000 clones detected, more than 80% appear once; the ten largest clones hold around 1.5%. The sample here was peripheral blood, taken in a trial of Ad26.COV2.S vaccine versus placebo. These receptors were collected from a person aged 18-65 years who received the Ad26.COV2.S COVID-19 vaccine or a placebo.

This clone has only one observation. V gene TRBV18 combines with J gene TRBJ2-5, with 7 bases lining up with TRBD1. Looked up from germline, CDR1 is KGHSH and CDR2 is LQKENI. This CDR3 comprises 15 residues. The V gene end was trimmed by 0 bases and the J gene end by 2 bases; junction bases not matched to a gene: 3. The CDR3 sequence: CASSPPGQQQETQYF. Here the CDR3 DNA reads TGTGCCAGCTCACCACCGGGACAGCAACAAGAGACCCAGTACTTC.

The CDR3 DNA follows: TGTGCCAGTAGTTACCTCGGAGGGGGGCAGACCCAGTACTTC. This sequence encodes CASSYLGGGQTQYF. The chain links TRBV19 to TRBJ2-5, with D perhaps TRBD1 or TRBD2 (6 bases each). Germline loops: CDR1 LNHDA, CDR2 SQIVND (reference sequence). The CDR3 is 14 residues long. V gave up 5 bases and J gave up 6 bases, with 16 bases separating them.

V is TRBV19 and J is TRBJ1-5, with D possibly TRBD1 on 6 matching bases. V was clipped by 7 bases and J by 0 bases, with 7 bases between them. Per germline, CDR1 LNHDA and CDR2 SQIVND (reference sequence). This CDR3 spans 13 amino acids. CDR3 region: CASKTGSNQPQHF. CDR3 sequence (DNA): TGTGCCAGTAAGACAGGTAGCAATCAGCCCCAGCATTTT.

This clone has a single count. The same CDR3 also results from other DNA sequences found in this sample. This chain links TRBV30 with TRBJ1-3, with TRBD1 matching over 7 bases. The CDR3 totals 14 residues. Per germline, CDR1 GTSNPN and CDR2 SVGIG (reference sequence). The V segment lost 3 bases and the J segment 1 base; nucleotides outside the gene matches: 3. DNA of the CDR3: TGTGCCTGGAGCGCAGGGGGATCTGGAAACACCATATATTTT. It translates to CAWSAGGSGNTIYF.